This T cell receptor beta chain was found in a study of cytomegalovirus exposure and HLA in healthy donors. The PCR was carried out with 60 Vbeta primers and 13 Jbeta primers. Sequencing used immunoSEQ multiplex PCR; TCRdb keeps in-frame clones, though not all of them. In the table there are roughly 140,000 clones, about 70% of which are singletons. This clone occurred a few times. The ends were cut back, 6 bases at V and 4 bases at J, with 15 bases in the middle. Germline CDR1 MDHEN, CDR2 SYDVKM. The CDR3 is 14 residues long. The chain combines TRBV28 with TRBJ2-5; D may be TRBD1 (6 bases). Source material: PBMCs. This sequence was found in a man aged 18 to 29 in good health and CMV-seronegative. The CDR3 spells CASSQEPRGETQYF. The CDR3 nucleotides read TGTGCCAGCAGCCAGGAGCCCAGGGGAGAGACCCAGTACTTC.